This T cell receptor beta chain emerged from a study of blood T cell repertoires in COVID-19. At the level of the study: Researchers got acute and convalescent COVID-19 samples from the United States, Italy and Spain. PBMCs, B-cell-depleted T cells, or T cells were the source of the cDNA or gDNA that made up the material.

The CDR3 has 17 residues. In germline, CDR1 is MRHNA, CDR2 SNTAGT. The V and J ends lost 3 bases and 5 bases respectively, with 17 bases between them. Authors' methods: Amplification from reference gene primers served as the basis for estimated nucleated cell counts. The method was immunoSEQ multiplex PCR; TCRdb's version includes in-frame clones alone and lacks a portion of them. The V and J calls and clone size come from that table; D and trimming were worked out from the DNA. The sample carries about 110,000 clones, approximately 80% recorded once. This TCR was recovered from a woman older than 75 with active or convalescent COVID-19. The chain employs TRBV6-4 and TRBJ1-6, with D possibly being TRBD1 (6 bases). The sequencing sample was made of peripheral blood. CDR3 sequence (DNA): TGTGCCAGCAGTGAACTCTTCGGACAGTCCCATAATTCACCCCTCCACTTT. Amino acids: CASSELFGQSHNSPLHF.